Listed below are T cell receptor beta chains from one sample, sequenced in a study of CD8 T cells in Susac syndrome. TCRdb ran MiXCR on the immunoSEQ multiplex PCR reads and lists one entry per CDR3 protein. The table lists about 400,000 distinct CDR3 sequences, about 85% of them singletons. The material sequenced was CD8+ T cells from PBMCs. The receptor source for this set is a human donor with multiple sclerosis. Both conserved end residues are part of each CDR3. D genes are given only for firm matches.

D: NA
V: TRBV4-1
CDR3: CASSQEGSLLYYEQYF

D: TRBD1
V: TRBV24-1
CDR3: CATSEGQGNSPLHF

D: TRBD1
V: TRBV30
CDR3: CAWRGQGTFPTGEQYF

D: NA
V: TRBV7-9
CDR3: CASAGIDSNQPQHF

D: NA
V: TRBV7-9
CDR3: CASSLALSNTEAFF

D: NA
V: TRBV20-1
CDR3: CSATGATEAFF

D: TRBD2
V: TRBV12-5
CDR3: CASGAGGRTDTQYF

D: TRBD2
V: TRBV19
CDR3: CASTIFGLAGGVPDYNEQFF

D: NA
V: TRBV3-1
CDR3: CASSSGTHYEQYF

D: TRBD1
V: TRBV5-8
CDR3: CASSLGGQAKNIQYF

D: NA
V: TRBV30
CDR3: CAWSVGTFEQYF

D: NA
V: TRBV10-3
CDR3: CAIRGLSSTDTQYF

D: NA
V: TRBV6-1
CDR3: CASSEWGHPQPQHF

D: TRBD2
V: TRBV19
CDR3: CASSALAGGQQFF

D: NA
V: TRBV7-9
CDR3: CASRWGTEAFF

D: TRBD1
V: TRBV19
CDR3: CASSPWTGKLDEQYF

D: NA
V: TRBV27
CDR3: CASSATGFNQPQHF

D: NA
V: TRBV24-1
CDR3: CATSGTDNMVDTQYF

D: NA
V: TRBV4-1
CDR3: CASSQPFNQPQHF

D: TRBD1
V: TRBV2
CDR3: CASSRTGPASNQPQHF

D: NA
V: TRBV30
CDR3: CAWSVGSGNTIYF

D: NA
V: TRBV30
CDR3: CAWRNDLKGYGYTF

D: NA
V: TRBV24-1
CDR3: CATSLTGLGSPLHF

D: TRBD1
V: TRBV6-1
CDR3: CASSTGGLGVPMDTEAFF

D: TRBD2
V: TRBV6-6
CDR3: CASSYLEREGDTQYF

D: TRBD1
V: TRBV11-2
CDR3: CASSLAGTGKTEAFF

D: TRBD2
V: TRBV12-3/TRBV12-4
CDR3: CASRTSEGSYEQYF

D: NA
V: TRBV15
CDR3: CATSTGQINEQFF

D: NA
V: TRBV29-1
CDR3: CSVDGREGSMDTEAFF

D: NA
V: TRBV3-1
CDR3: CASSQALGNEQFF

D: NA
V: TRBV29-1
CDR3: CSVEVTGNIQYF

D: NA
V: TRBV19
CDR3: CASSQRLGANTEAFF

D: NA
V: TRBV6-5
CDR3: CASSSPFLDYTF

D: TRBD2
V: TRBV20-1
CDR3: CSAQAGEADTQYF

D: NA
V: TRBV20-1
CDR3: CSARDAGTGELFF

D: NA
V: TRBV6-6
CDR3: CASSYVITTSDYGYTF

D: TRBD1
V: TRBV3-1
CDR3: CASSQAGQGVYEQYF

D: TRBD1
V: TRBV5-1
CDR3: CASSPTGQANYGYTF

D: TRBD1
V: TRBV6-1
CDR3: CASSSDRALTPQHF

D: TRBD2
V: TRBV6-2/TRBV6-3
CDR3: CASSAPGGEGTDTQYF